A single sample gave rise to the 27 T cell receptor beta chains below, sequenced in a study of early T cells in non-severe SARS-CoV-2 infection. TCRdb passed the 5' RACE reads through MiXCR, listing each CDR3 protein once. The data hold some 40,000 distinct CDR3 sequences, with 4.7% observed a single time. Sequenced sample: whole blood. Source of these receptors: an adult who was a healthcare worker with PCR-confirmed SARS-CoV-2 infection or an uninfected control (not recorded which).

This clonotype was counted a few times. J is TRBJ2-7 and V is TRBV20-1; D call uncertain. The V and J ends lost 5 bases and 2 bases respectively, with 13 bases between them. CDR1 is DFQATT and CDR2 is SNEGSKA in the germline V gene (reference sequence). The CDR3 has 13 amino acids. CDR3 bases: TGCAGTGCTTCCCTTACTTTTCCCTACGAGCAGTACTTC. Protein sequence: CSASLTFPYEQYF.

This clonotype was seen at least ten times. J is TRBJ1-6 and V is TRBV2, with D unclear. Germline V gene sequence: CDR1 SNHLY, CDR2 FYNNEI. This CDR3 is built from 16 residues. Trimming removed 5 bases at V and 2 bases at J, with 13 bases between. The CDR3 region is CASSPAGRTYNSPLHF. In DNA, the CDR3 is TGTGCCAGCAGTCCAGCAGGCAGGACCTATAATTCACCCCTCCACTTT.

J is TRBJ1-6 and V is TRBV5-6; no clear D. Germline loops: CDR1 SGHDT, CDR2 YYEEEE. The CDR3 extends over 17 amino acids. Trimming shortened V by 4 bases and J by 0 bases, and 14 bases separated the two germline ends. Written as DNA, the CDR3 is TGTGCCAGCAGCCCGACGACGGCCAGCTCCTATAATTCACCCCTCCACTTT. Amino acid sequence: CASSPTTASSYNSPLHF.

This clonotype appeared a few times. The J gene is TRBJ2-3, the V gene TRBV28; a possible D gene is TRBD1 (6 bases). From germline, CDR1 is MDHEN and CDR2 SYDVKM. The CDR3 consists of 16 residues. The V gene lost 10 bases and the J gene lost 1 base, with 21 bases spanning the gap. For the CDR3, the DNA is TGTGCCACCTATGTGGGACACACATCTGGCACAGATACGCAGTATTTT. Amino acid sequence: CATYVGHTSGTDTQYF. Full variable domain (outside the CDR3, taken from reference TRBV28 and TRBJ2-3): DVKVTQSSRYLVKRTGEKVFLECVQDMDHENMFWYRQDPGLGLRLIYFSYDVKMKEKGDIPEGYSVSREKKERFSLILESASTNQTSMYLCATYVGHTSGTDTQYFGPGTRLTVL.

The sample holds many counts of this clonotype. V is TRBV20-1 and J is TRBJ1-5, with D unclear. Germline V gives CDR1 DFQATT, CDR2 SNEGSKA (reference sequence). Between the trimmed V and J ends, which lost 3 bases and 5 bases, there was a span of 8 bases. The CDR3 totals 12 residues. In DNA form, the CDR3 reads TGCAGTGCTAGGACGGATTATCAGCCCCAGCATTTT. Translating gives CSARTDYQPQHF.

In this sample, this clonotype turned up many times. This sequence joins TRBV20-1 and TRBJ2-7; D may be TRBD2 (6 bases). CDR1 is DFQATT and CDR2 is SNEGSKA in the germline V gene (reference sequence). Trimming took off 5 bases at V and 4 bases at J, with 6 bases between the two ends. The CDR3 consists of 10 residues. CDR3 sequence (DNA): TGCAGTGCTGGGGGGTACGAGCAGTACTTC. Its translation: CSAGGYEQYF.

The chain uses TRBV5-1 and TRBJ2-7, with TRBD2 matching over 9 bases. The V gene's germline CDR1 is SGHRS and CDR2 YFSETQ. V was clipped by 5 bases and J by 7 bases; unmatched bases: 16. This CDR3 is 16 amino acids long. The CDR3 sequence: CASSFGASGTTGEQYF. CDR3 in DNA: TGCGCCAGCAGTTTCGGGGCTAGCGGGACTACAGGGGAGCAGTACTTC.

This clonotype came up a few times. This chain connects TRBV11-2 to TRBJ1-3; 8 bases are a match to TRBD1. The germline CDR1 and CDR2 sequences are SGHAT and FQNNGV. The V and J ends lost 4 bases and 8 bases, in that order; junction bases with no gene match: 4. This CDR3 has 13 amino acids. In DNA, the CDR3 is TGTGCCAGCAGCTCGGACAGGGATGACACCATATATTTT. It codes for CASSSDRDDTIYF.

In its sample, this clonotype was seen a few times. The gene calls are TRBV2 and TRBJ2-1; the match to TRBD2 covers 11 bases. CDR3 size: 15 residues. Germline V gene sequence: CDR1 SNHLY, CDR2 FYNNEI. Trimming cost V 5 bases and J 4 bases; bases outside gene matches: 4. The CDR3 reads CASSLLAGEYNEQFF. CDR3 nucleotide sequence: TGTGCCAGCAGTCTACTAGCGGGGGAATACAATGAGCAGTTCTTC.

This clonotype was picked up many times. CDR3 DNA sequence: TGTGCCAGCAGCTTAGATTCCCGGGACAGCTATGGCTACACCTTC. The encoded protein is CASSLDSRDSYGYTF. The chain employs TRBV7-9 and TRBJ1-2; TRBD1 matches 7 bases. The junction had 6 bases not matched to a gene; V was cut back by 1 base and J by 4 bases. The CDR3 covers 15 residues. The germline V gene encodes CDR1 SEHNR and CDR2 FQNEAQ (reference sequence).

The chain is built from TRBV5-6 and TRBJ2-5, with D unclear. This CDR3 comprises 14 residues. Germline V gives CDR1 SGHDT, CDR2 YYEEEE. Trimming took 1 base from V and 7 from J, leaving 14 bases between them. The CDR3 nucleotides read TGTGCCAGCAGCTTGCCCGGTCCCGGTAGGACCCAGTACTTC. This gives the protein CASSLPGPGRTQYF.

This clonotype was observed many times. This chain connects TRBV4-1 to TRBJ1-6; TRBD1 agrees at 7 bases. In germline, CDR1 is MGHRA, CDR2 YSYEKL. The CDR3 covers 14 residues. J gave up 9 bases and V 2 bases, and 4 bases lay outside the gene matches. CDR3 DNA sequence: TGCGCCAGCAGCCAAACAACAGGGGTTTCACCCCTCCACTTT. Translating gives CASSQTTGVSPLHF.

This clonotype was detected many times. This rearrangement joins TRBV7-9 to TRBJ2-1, with 8 bases aligning to TRBD1. Trimming cost V 5 bases and J 1 base; bases outside gene matches: 7. The CDR3 runs 16 residues. CDR1 is SEHNR and CDR2 is FQNEAQ in the germline V gene (reference sequence). CDR3 in DNA: TGTGCCAGCAGCCGTACAGGGGGGAGGTCCTACAATGAGCAGTTCTTC. This encodes CASSRTGGRSYNEQFF. The full variable domain, its missing parts supplied by reference TRBV7-9 and TRBJ2-1, is DTGVSQNPRHKITKRGQNVTFRCDPISEHNRLYWYRQTLGQGPEFLTYFQNEAQLEKSRLLSDRFSAERPKGSFSTLEIQRTEQGDSAMYLCASSRTGGRSYNEQFFGPGTRLTVL.

This clonotype has just a few counts. At one end, the junction sequence differs from germline, possibly due to a read error. This chain connects TRBV20-1 to TRBJ2-7; D perhaps matches TRBD1 (5 bases). There are 15 residues in the CDR3. The V gene's germline CDR1 is DFQATT and CDR2 SNEGSKA (reference sequence). The CDR3 sequence: CSASPESDTFEARVF. CDR3 nucleotide sequence: TGCAGTGCTAGTCCCGAGTCGGACACCTTTGAGGCCCGAGTCTTC.

This clonotype was recorded at least ten times. This chain links TRBV5-1 with TRBJ2-3; 7 bases are a match to TRBD1. With 0 bases clipped from V and 8 bases from J, the junction kept 9 bases outside the gene matches. The CDR3 consists of 15 residues. The germline gives CDR1 SGHRS, CDR2 YFSETQ. For the CDR3, the DNA is TGCGCCAGCAGCTTGGACGGACAGGAGAAGGGTACGCAGTATTTT. As protein: CASSLDGQEKGTQYF.

This clonotype was counted at least ten times. Here the CDR3 DNA reads TGTGCCAGCAGCGAGGGGGTGTTTAATTCCTACAATGAGCAGTTCTTC. It translates to CASSEGVFNSYNEQFF. The chain combines TRBV9 with TRBJ2-1, with D possibly being TRBD1 (6 bases). Looked up from germline, CDR1 is SGDLS and CDR2 is YYNGEE. CDR3 size: 16 residues. With 3 bases removed from V and 1 base from J, the gap between germline ends came to 14 bases. The full variable domain, its missing parts supplied by reference TRBV9 and TRBJ2-1, is DSGVTQTPKHLITATGQRVTLRCSPRSGDLSVYWYQQSLDQGLQFLIQYYNGEERAKGNILERFSAQQFPDLHSELNLSSLELGDSALYFCASSEGVFNSYNEQFFGPGTRLTVL.

This clonotype occurred a few times. The chain links TRBV3-1 to TRBJ1-5; D is unresolved. V dropped 1 base and J dropped 7 bases, with 11 bases sitting between them. The CDR3 has 14 amino acids. CDR1 is LGHDT, CDR2 YNNKEL, per germline (reference sequence). The CDR3 protein is CASSQGGTRQPQHF. CDR3 DNA: TGTGCCAGCAGCCAAGGGGGTACGCGGCAGCCCCAGCATTTT.

This clonotype was seen only a few times. The chain links TRBV30 to TRBJ1-1; TRBD1 might be the D (5 bases). This CDR3 region has 15 residues. Trimming left V 2 bases short and J 0 bases short, with 13 bases between. Looked up from germline, CDR1 is GTSNPN and CDR2 is SVGIG (reference sequence). The CDR3 region is CAWSLLGGVNTEAFF. The DNA for the CDR3 is TGTGCCTGGAGTCTGCTCGGGGGAGTGAACACTGAAGCTTTCTTT.

This clonotype was seen ten or more times. The chain uses TRBV11-2 and TRBJ2-5; TRBD2 matches at 7 bases. After removal of 3 bases from V and 9 bases from J, the junction contained 13 bases not matched to a gene. The CDR3 consists of 15 residues. Germline V lookup: CDR1 SGHAT, CDR2 FQNNGV. CDR3 residues: CASSFGDSGYGSQYF. The CDR3, as DNA: TGTGCCAGCAGCTTTGGGGATAGCGGGTATGGGTCCCAGTACTTC.

In this sample, this clonotype turned up many times. The genes are TRBV7-2 and TRBJ2-5; D is perhaps TRBD2 (5 bases). Germline loops: CDR1 SGHTA, CDR2 FQGNSA. The length of the CDR3 is 14 residues. Trimming took off 5 bases at V and 5 bases at J, with 15 bases between the two ends. The chain's CDR3 is CASSTSATHETQYF. CDR3 bases: TGTGCCAGCAGCACTAGTGCTACTCATGAGACCCAGTACTTC. The variable domain in full, completed from reference TRBV7-2 and TRBJ2-5, reads GAGVSQSPSNKVTEKGKDVELRCDPISGHTALYWYRQSLGQGLEFLIYFQGNSAPDKSGLPSDRFSAERTGGSVSTLTIQRTQQEDSAVYLCASSTSATHETQYFGPGTRLLVL.

This clonotype was picked up many times. This sequence joins TRBV29-1 and TRBJ1-1; D gene ambiguous. Looked up from germline, CDR1 is SQVTM and CDR2 is ANQGSEA. The CDR3 has 13 residues. V lost 0 bases, J lost 0 bases, and 5 bases lay in between. The CDR3 nucleotides read TGCAGCGTTGAAGATCGAATGAACACTGAAGCTTTCTTT. Translation: CSVEDRMNTEAFF. The complete variable domain, with remaining parts taken from reference TRBV29-1 and TRBJ1-1, reads SAVISQKPSRDICQRGTSLTIQCQVDSQVTMMFWYRQQPGQSLTLIATANQGSEATYESGFVIDKFPISRPNLTFSTLTVSNMSPEDSSIYLCSVEDRMNTEAFFGQGTRLTVV.

This clonotype was seen many times. The chain joins TRBV7-8 to TRBJ1-1; no clear D. The CDR3 totals 11 residues. Germline V gene sequence: CDR1 SGHVS, CDR2 FQNEAQ. Trimming shortened V by 6 bases and J by 7 bases, and 9 bases separated the two germline ends. The DNA for the CDR3 is TGTGCCAGCAGTATCCAGAATGAAGCTTTCTTT. Translated, it gives CASSIQNEAFF.

At least ten counts were recorded for this clonotype. The gene calls are TRBV7-3 and TRBJ2-1, with TRBD1 as a possible D gene (6 bases). CDR3 length: 15 amino acids. Trimming took off 1 base at V and 5 bases at J, with 12 bases between the two ends. CDR1 is SGHTA and CDR2 is FQGTGA in the germline V gene. CDR3 sequence (DNA): TGTGCCAGCAGCTTAATGGGGGCGCTGAACAATGAGCAGTTCTTC. It encodes CASSLMGALNNEQFF.

This clonotype has a handful of counts. V is TRBV7-2 and J is TRBJ1-5; no clear D. The CDR3 totals 17 residues. Germline lookup yields CDR1 SGHTA and CDR2 FQGNSA. Trimming cost V 0 bases and J 2 bases, with 14 bases left between them. The CDR3 spells CASSLAPQLGGNQPQHF. In DNA, the CDR3 is TGTGCCAGCAGCTTAGCCCCCCAATTGGGTGGCAATCAGCCCCAGCATTTT. Full variable domain (outside the CDR3, taken from reference TRBV7-2 and TRBJ1-5): GAGVSQSPSNKVTEKGKDVELRCDPISGHTALYWYRQSLGQGLEFLIYFQGNSAPDKSGLPSDRFSAERTGGSVSTLTIQRTQQEDSAVYLCASSLAPQLGGNQPQHFGDGTRLSIL.

This clonotype was seen ten or more times. This sequence joins TRBV2 and TRBJ1-5; D not resolved. The germline gives CDR1 SNHLY, CDR2 FYNNEI. V lost 0 bases, J lost 7 bases, and 7 bases lay in between. This CDR3 comprises 13 residues. The CDR3 DNA follows: TGTGCCAGCAGTGAAGCGTCTTTACAGCCCCAGCATTTT. Encoded protein: CASSEASLQPQHF.

CDR3: CSVVMLRDRGHNEQFF. In DNA form, the CDR3 reads TGCAGCGTTGTTATGCTTCGGGACAGGGGTCACAATGAGCAGTTCTTC. The chain employs TRBV29-1 and TRBJ2-1, with TRBD1 matching 10 bases. Germline CDR1 reads SQVTM; CDR2 reads ANQGSEA. The V and J ends lost 4 bases and 5 bases, in that order; junction bases with no gene match: 11. CDR3 size: 16 residues.

There are a few counts of this clonotype. The chain employs TRBV7-2 and TRBJ2-7, with D hard to call. Per the germline V gene, CDR1 is SGHTA and CDR2 is FQGNSA. V lost 3 bases, J lost 6 bases, and 18 bases lay in between. The CDR3 runs 15 residues. CDR3 protein: CASSFASGFNGEQYF. The CDR3 DNA sequence: TGTGCCAGCAGCTTCGCATCCGGGTTTAACGGCGAGCAGTACTTC.